The 28 T cell receptor beta chains in this list originate from one sample, sequenced in a study of T cell responses to AZD1222 COVID-19 vaccine. TCRdb's copy holds only in-frame clones and misses some; the assay was immunoSEQ multiplex PCR. The sample lists about 180,000 clones; 75% to 95% were seen once. The sample in question was peripheral blood, obtained on day 0 of AZD1222 vaccination. These receptors were collected from an adult in good health.

The V call is TRBV15, the J call TRBJ1-4; D gene uncertain. The germline gives CDR1 LNHNV, CDR2 YYDKDF (reference sequence). Trimming took off 1 base at V and 1 base at J, with 13 bases between the two ends. The CDR3 has 17 residues. As DNA, the CDR3 is TGTGCCACCAGCAGAGTACCCCCCTCAGTAACTAATGAAAAACTGTTTTTT. It codes for CATSRVPPSVTNEKLFF.

The rearrangement uses TRBV5-1 and TRBJ1-1, with D possibly being TRBD1 (5 bases). The CDR3 consists of 15 residues. Per germline, CDR1 SGHRS and CDR2 YFSETQ. Deletions cut 0 bases from V and 1 base from J, with 10 bases between. CDR3 DNA sequence: TGCGCCAGCAGCTTGGGCGGGGGGAGGAACACTGAAGCTTTCTTT. It translates to CASSLGGGRNTEAFF.

DNA of the CDR3: TGTGCCAGCAGCTTAACTTTACCCACAGATACGCAGTATTTT. Translating it yields CASSLTLPTDTQYF. The chain uses TRBV7-3 and TRBJ2-3, with D unresolved. The CDR3 contains 14 residues. V was shortened by 0 bases and J by 2 bases, with 6 bases between the two germline ends. Germline assignment: CDR1 SGHTA and CDR2 FQGTGA.

CDR3: CASSKCYEQYF. The CDR3 DNA sequence: TGTGCCAGCAGCAAGTGCTACGAGCAGTACTTC. The chain combines TRBV21-1 with TRBJ2-7. TRBV21-1 is classified as a pseudogene. There are 11 residues in the CDR3.

Only a few counts were recorded for this clone. The chain recombines TRBV19 with TRBJ2-7; D ambiguous. Germline CDR1 is LNHDA and CDR2 is SQIVND (reference sequence). Trimming cost V 9 bases and J 1 base, with 16 bases left between them. The CDR3 length is 14 residues. CDR3 coding DNA: TGTGCCAGCCGTTGGTCAGAGGAGTCCTACGAGCAGTACTTC. Its protein product is CASRWSEESYEQYF.

The chain recombines TRBV4-3 with TRBJ2-1; D call uncertain. The CDR3 covers 15 residues. Trimming removed 1 base at V and 2 bases at J, with 9 bases between. Germline V lookup: CDR1 LGHNA, CDR2 YSLEER. In nucleotides, the CDR3 is TGCGCCAGCAGCCAAGTTCGCGGCACCTACAATGAGCAGTTCTTC. Translation gives CASSQVRGTYNEQFF.

V usage is TRBV6-5 and J usage is TRBJ1-1; D may be TRBD1 (5 bases). Germline-derived CDR1 and CDR2 are MNHEY and SVGAGI. The CDR3 is made up of 14 amino acids. V lost 7 bases and J lost 2, with 14 bases in between. The DNA of the CDR3 is TGTGCCAGCAACCGGGACGGGCTAAACACTGAAGCTTTCTTT. This gives the protein CASNRDGLNTEAFF.

On this clone itself: Other DNA sequences in the same sample also yield this CDR3. This chain connects TRBV12-3 or TRBV12-4 to TRBJ1-2; no definite D call. The CDR3 extends over 13 amino acids. V was pared by 5 bases and J by 1 base, with 8 bases between. CDR3 loop: CASSRTVNYGYTF. For the CDR3, the DNA is TGTGCCAGCAGTCGTACAGTTAACTATGGCTACACCTTC.

Comment on this clone: The same CDR3 is also encoded by other DNA sequences in this sample. This rearrangement joins TRBV7-9 to TRBJ1-5; no clear D gene. Germline lookup yields CDR1 SEHNR and CDR2 FQNEAQ (reference sequence). Trimming removed 0 bases at V and 0 bases at J, with 0 bases between. This CDR3 spans 13 amino acids. For the CDR3, the DNA is TGTGCCAGCAGCTTAGCTAGCAATCAGCCCCAGCATTTT. Its translation is CASSLASNQPQHF.

The V call is TRBV7-2, the J call TRBJ2-7, with a weak D call TRBD1 (6 bases). The V gene lost 6 bases and the J gene lost 4 bases, with 22 bases spanning the gap. The CDR3 runs to 16 residues. Per the germline V gene, CDR1 is SGHTA and CDR2 is FQGNSA. The CDR3 spells CASSQDGQLGRYEQYF. The CDR3 nucleotides are TGTGCCAGCAGTCAAGACGGACAGCTAGGGCGGTACGAGCAGTACTTC.

The V and J genes are TRBV2 and TRBJ2-3; 9 bases are shared with TRBD2. Germline CDR1 reads SNHLY; CDR2 reads FYNNEI. The CDR3 extends over 13 amino acids. V was clipped by 1 base and J by 11 bases; unmatched bases: 4. CDR3 protein: CASSEVPSGVQYF. The CDR3 bases are TGTGCCAGCAGTGAAGTTCCTAGCGGGGTGCAGTATTTT.

J is TRBJ1-1 and V is TRBV27; tentatively, D is TRBD1 (5 bases). Trimming took 6 bases from V and 6 from J, leaving 14 bases between them. CDR1 and CDR2 (germline): MNHEY, SMNVEV (reference sequence). There are 13 residues in the CDR3. CDR3 residues: CASSLGARAEAFF. DNA of the CDR3: TGTGCCAGCAGCCTTGGGGCGCGGGCTGAAGCTTTCTTT.

The rearrangement joins TRBV5-8 to TRBJ2-2; no reliable D call. Germline CDR1 is SGHTS and CDR2 is YDEGEE. Trimming shortened V by 0 bases and J by 4 bases, and 10 bases separated the two germline ends. The CDR3 runs to 15 residues. Here the CDR3 reads CASSLGAGPTGELFF. CDR3 in DNA: TGTGCCAGCAGCTTGGGTGCAGGACCCACCGGGGAGCTGTTTTTT. Looking up the rest from reference TRBV5-8 and TRBJ2-2 gives the full variable domain: EAGVTQSPTHLIKTRGQQATLRCSPISGHTSVYWYQQALGLGLQFLLWYDEGEERNRGNFPPRFSGRQFPNYSSELNVNALELEDSALYLCASSLGAGPTGELFFGEGSRLTVL.

J is TRBJ1-2 and V is TRBV5-1; 8 bases fit TRBD1. Germline V lookup: CDR1 SGHRS, CDR2 YFSETQ. CDR3 size: 15 residues. Trimming took 0 bases from V and 4 from J; bases not matched to a gene: 5. The CDR3 DNA reads TGCGCCAGCAGCTTGGGGACAGGGAATCCCTATGGCTACACCTTC. This encodes CASSLGTGNPYGYTF.

The chain has TRBV9 and TRBJ2-5; 10 positions agree with TRBD2. V was pared by 0 bases and J by 4 bases, with 9 bases of the junction left unmatched. Looked up from germline, CDR1 is SGDLS and CDR2 is YYNGEE. CDR3 length equals 17 residues. The CDR3 region has the DNA TGTGCCAGCAGCGTAGACCCCCCAGCGGGGGGGTTAGAGACCCAGTACTTC. As protein: CASSVDPPAGGLETQYF.

The chain has TRBV7-6 and TRBJ2-5; D is ambiguous. Germline values: CDR1 SGHVS, CDR2 FNYEAQ. The CDR3 totals 16 residues. Trimming shortened V by 2 bases and J by 4 bases, and 17 bases separated the two germline ends. Written as DNA, the CDR3 is TGTGCCAGCAGCTTATCAGCAAAGGGAACTTTAGAGACCCAGTACTTC. It is translated as CASSLSAKGTLETQYF.

The rearrangement links TRBV7-3 to TRBJ2-1; no firm D call. Between the trimmed V and J ends, which lost 2 bases and 8 bases, there was a span of 13 bases. The germline gives CDR1 SGHTA, CDR2 FQGTGA. The CDR3 runs to 14 residues. The CDR3 DNA reads TGTGCCAGCAGCTTAGGAGTCCATTACGATGAGCAGTTCTTC. Translating gives CASSLGVHYDEQFF.

The rearrangement joins TRBV5-6 to TRBJ2-7; the D is unclear. The CDR3 is 14 residues long. Trimming took 1 base from V and 7 from J, leaving 15 bases between them. From germline, CDR1 is SGHDT and CDR2 YYEEEE. This CDR3 is CASSLRSLNKEQYF. As DNA, the CDR3 is TGTGCCAGCAGCTTGCGAAGCCTCAATAAAGAGCAGTACTTC.

A few counts support this clone. The chain has TRBV9 and TRBJ2-7; D unclear. CDR3 size: 16 residues. Germline CDR1 and CDR2: SGDLS and YYNGEE. Trimming took off 4 bases at V and 4 bases at J, with 21 bases between the two ends. The CDR3 region is CASSFQNGPSLYEQYF. The DNA for the CDR3 is TGTGCCAGCAGCTTTCAAAACGGGCCCAGCCTTTACGAGCAGTACTTC.

The chain employs TRBV25-1 and TRBJ1-4, with 7 bases aligning to TRBD1. Germline V lookup: CDR1 MGHDK, CDR2 SYGVNS. Germline trimming cut 3 bases from V and 7 bases from J; bases unmatched to any gene: 8. This CDR3 is 15 amino acids long. CDR3 nucleotide sequence: TGTGCCAGCAGTGATTCGACAGGGATTAGTGAAAAACTGTTTTTT. Protein product: CASSDSTGISEKLFF.

This clone was picked up one time. The chain joins TRBV5-1 to TRBJ2-3; 9 bases agree with TRBD2. Germline V gene lookup returns CDR1 SGHRS and CDR2 YFSETQ. J gave up 4 bases and V 0 bases, and 9 bases lay outside the gene matches. The CDR3 consists of 17 residues. The CDR3 nucleotides read TGCGCCAGCAGCTTGGGATATAGCGGGGGAAATCCAGATACGCAGTATTTT. Its protein product is CASSLGYSGGNPDTQYF.

This clone was observed once. The chain carries TRBV30 and TRBJ1-6; tentatively, D is TRBD1 (5 bases). The CDR3 totals 14 residues. Germline V gene lookup returns CDR1 GTSNPN and CDR2 SVGIG (reference sequence). V lost 7 bases and J lost 4, with 14 bases in between. The CDR3 coding sequence is TGTGCCTACTCAGTTGGGGGTTATAATTCACCCCTCCACTTT. Protein product: CAYSVGGYNSPLHF.

The V and J genes are TRBV4-3 and TRBJ2-2, with D unresolved. Germline-derived CDR1 and CDR2 are LGHNA and YSLEER. The CDR3 runs 13 residues. The ends were cut back, 0 bases at V and 7 bases at J, with 6 bases in the middle. CDR3 nucleotide sequence: TGCGCCAGCAGCCAAGATTGGTACGGGGAGCTGTTTTTT. Translating it yields CASSQDWYGELFF.

The chain is built from TRBV7-2 and TRBJ1-1; maybe TRBD1 (6 bases). The CDR3 is made up of 14 amino acids. V was pared by 5 bases and J by 4 bases, with 14 bases between. Germline V CDR1 and CDR2: SGHTA, FQGNSA. CDR3 nucleotides: TGTGCCAGCAGCGTGAAGGGGGGGAGCACTGAAGCTTTCTTT. It yields the protein CASSVKGGSTEAFF.

The chain links TRBV6-1 to TRBJ2-7; D unresolved. This CDR3 region has 14 residues. CDR1 and CDR2 (germline): MNHNS, SASEGT. V was trimmed by 2 bases and J by 4 bases, leaving 12 bases between them. This chain's CDR3 is CASSEPRPPYEQYF. CDR3 in DNA: TGTGCCAGCAGTGAACCCCGACCTCCTTACGAGCAGTACTTC.

V and J are TRBV5-1 and TRBJ2-2; 7 nucleotides match TRBD1. The CDR3 spans 16 residues. CDR1 SGHRS and CDR2 YFSETQ come from the germline V gene. V lost 4 bases and J lost 1; bases outside the gene matches: 7. The CDR3 here is CASSGRGGGNTGELFF. As DNA, the CDR3 is TGCGCCAGCAGCGGCCGAGGGGGCGGGAACACCGGGGAGCTGTTTTTT.

The CDR3 region is CANSPRGLADTGELFF. In DNA form, the CDR3 reads TGCGCCAACTCCCCGAGGGGGCTAGCGGACACCGGGGAGCTGTTTTTT. The chain couples TRBV10-1 to TRBJ2-2; D may correspond to TRBD1 or TRBD2 (7 bases each). V was trimmed by 10 bases and J by 3 bases, leaving 21 bases between them. This CDR3 is 16 amino acids long. CDR1 WNHNN and CDR2 SYGVQD come from the germline V gene (reference sequence).

As DNA, the CDR3 is TGTGCCAGCTCGAGACAGCGATCCTACGAGCAGTACTTC. It codes for CASSRQRSYEQYF. The chain recombines TRBV18 with TRBJ2-7; tentative D call: TRBD1 (5 bases). CDR1 and CDR2 (germline): KGHSH, LQKENI. V lost 6 bases to trimming and J lost 1 base, with 10 bases between them. The CDR3 runs 13 residues.